This TCR beta chain is from a study of a mutant IDH1 vaccine in newly diagnosed glioma. Study in general: Averaging roughly 40 years of age, treated patients were roughly 60% male and about 38% female. Therapy received beforehand was radiotherapy, temozolomide, or both, with most patients given both. General study findings and limits: Immune responses induced by the vaccine were seen in 80% to 95% of patients, spanning multiple MHC alleles. Seemingly, top peripheral T cell clonotype changes bore no relation to pseudoprogression.

Sample time point: baseline, week 1 (first vaccination visit). Treatment here: pre-vaccination baseline after standard-of-care therapy. Generated by immunoSEQ multiplex PCR, the TCRdb table keeps only in-frame clones and is missing some. The sample comprises 95,000 to 100,000 clones, about 90% of which are singletons, and approximately 0.58% rests with the top ten. About this clone itself: Antigen unknown.

The germline CDR1 and CDR2 sequences are SGDLS and YYNGEE. This CDR3 is 14 amino acids long. V was cut by 1 base and J by 4 bases, with 11 bases left in between. The chain links TRBV9 to TRBJ2-5, with D uncertain. The clonotype was recovered from a woman in her 50s with glioma. Sequencing used PBMCs, obtained from a glioma patient treated with radiotherapy, temozolomide or both. CDR3 region: CASSVNPGSETQYF. DNA for the CDR3: TGTGCCAGCAGCGTAAATCCAGGTTCAGAGACCCAGTACTTC.